This TCR beta chain was sequenced for a study of beta chain features in type 1 diabetes (dated by TCRdb to 2016 to 2019). About the investigation overall: No differences in mean age, gender distribution, total cell number or subset yield were found between patients and healthy donors. A total of about 110,000,000 sorted cells were examined across all samples, and a strong correlation was observed between cell number per subset and RNA yield. In the study, recently diagnosed type 1 diabetes patients and matched healthy donors were compared on the TCRB repertoires of their sorted circulating CD4+ T cell subsets. Regulatory and stem cell-like memory subsets were isolated from only 8 patients and roughly eight healthy donors, whereas naive and central memory subsets came from all 30 or so donors. What the study reported, not specific to this receptor: Type 1 diabetes patients showed a moderate but significant shortening of TCRB CDR3 length in all four CD4+ subsets. HLA sub-analyses involved small numbers of individuals, so any influence of HLA type on TCRB rearrangement remained unresolved. The naive, central memory and regulatory TCRB repertoires appeared to resemble one another more closely among patients than among healthy donors. Because cDNA rather than genomic DNA was sequenced, highly expressing activated cells could have been over-represented, although no difference in activation and CD3 levels was found between groups. Shorter templates might be favored by PCR, yet because patient and control samples were amplified and corrected together, any such skew would affect both groups equally. At VDJ recombination sites, type 1 diabetes patients had fewer insertions and more deleted nucleotides, which implies abnormalities in thymic rearrangement.

The entire amount of isolated RNA was reverse transcribed using the High Capacity cDNA Reverse Transcription Kit, so the sequenced TCRB transcripts were expressed ones. Deep immunoSEQ sequencing was applied to naive, central memory and regulatory T cell samples, giving an average of about 3.57 million total reads per sample. After sorted cells were lysed in RLT buffer, RNA was extracted with DNase-treated RNeasy Micro or Mini kits, with the choice depending on cell number. Each cell subset was processed on its own to prevent cross-contamination, while patient and healthy donor samples were processed together. The immunoSEQ multiplex PCR was used to amplify TCRB sequences from cDNA, generating 87-bp fragments that spanned the CDR3 region. The amplicons were sequenced using the Illumina HiSeq platform. Per the original workflow: PCR bias was computationally corrected using synthetic template baselines, reads within Hamming distance 2 were collapsed, and singletons that could not be merged were discarded. Reads were aligned against IMGT so that V, D and J genes, CDR3 length and insertions or deletions at six rearrangement sites could be assigned. Within each subset, clonotype counts were normalized to sorted cell number, after which true diversity and Gini coefficients were computed with the tcR R package. Repertoire sharing was quantified using the overlap coefficient calculated on TCRB nucleotide sequences. TCRdb retrieved this table from immuneACCESS and kept in-frame rearrangements only. Not all clones are present; in checked studies, unresolved V genes account for under half, and no reason is known for the remainder. The D gene and trimming were derived from the DNA, and the V and J assignments and clone size from that table. The sample yields 150,000 to 160,000 clones; around 10% were counted once. The leading ten clones occupy 2% to 2.5% of the sample.

Remarks on this clone: Its antigen has not been determined. The record has no base qualities; no much larger clone is one base away.

Each donor gave one peripheral blood draw, averaging around 0.11 L, which was collected into heparinised tubes. Using a panel that included CD45RO, CCR7, CD25, CD127, CD95 and CD27, naive, central memory, regulatory and stem cell-like memory CD4+ T cells were sorted on a BD FACSAria II. All sorted populations exceeded 95% purity. PBMCs were separated immediately by Lymphoprep density gradient centrifugation and were stained directly, without being cultured. So that batch effects would be minimized, each experiment stained and sorted samples in pairs, pairing one healthy donor with one patient. The germline V gene sets CDR1 to SGHNT and CDR2 to YENEEA. The CDR3 has 15 amino acids, counting the end cysteine and phenylalanine. Here the CDR3 DNA is all that survives: 45 bases in frame from base 1. V loses 5 bases at its end and J loses 4 bases; junction bases beyond the gene matches: 5.

Sequenced material: central memory CD4+ T cells from blood. Recombination joined TRBV11-3 with TRBJ2-1; 10 nucleotides in the junction match TRBD2. The receptor was derived from a man younger than 30 in good health. CDR3 region: CASSRGLASYNEQFF. The nucleotides are TGTGCCAGCAGCCGGGGACTAGCGAGTTACAATGAGCAGTTCTTC.